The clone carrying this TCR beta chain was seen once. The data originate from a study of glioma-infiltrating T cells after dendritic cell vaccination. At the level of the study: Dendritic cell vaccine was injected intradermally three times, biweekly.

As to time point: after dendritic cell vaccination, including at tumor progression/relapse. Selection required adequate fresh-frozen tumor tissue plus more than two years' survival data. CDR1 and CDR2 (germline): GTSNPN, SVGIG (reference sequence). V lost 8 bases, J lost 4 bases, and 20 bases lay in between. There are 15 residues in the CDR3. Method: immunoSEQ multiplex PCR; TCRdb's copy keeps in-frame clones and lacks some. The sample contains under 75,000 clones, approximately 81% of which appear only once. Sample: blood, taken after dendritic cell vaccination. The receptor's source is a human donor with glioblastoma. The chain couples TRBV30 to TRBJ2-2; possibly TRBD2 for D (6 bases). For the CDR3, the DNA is TGTGCCCACCGGAGGGGTAGGGTTCTCACCGGGGAGCTGTTTTTT. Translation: CAHRRGRVLTGELFF.